This TCR beta chain was sequenced in a study of blood T cell repertoires in COVID-19. Study information: The origin of the acute and convalescent COVID-19 samples was the United States, Italy and Spain. T cells, B-cell-depleted T cells, or PBMCs provided the cDNA or gDNA that served as material.

Authors' data handling: Reference gene primer amplification yielded estimated nucleated cell counts. Here immunoSEQ multiplex PCR was the method, and the copy in TCRdb shows in-frame clones only, minus some. V, J and clone size reflect that table, while D and trimming were determined from the DNA. The data hold approximately 210,000 clones, with around 86% observed a single time. Germline assignment: CDR1 SQVTM and CDR2 ANQGSEA. Deletions cut 7 bases from V and 7 bases from J, with 25 bases between. This CDR3 is built from 15 residues. The source material was peripheral blood. The receptor was derived from a man between 45 and 60 years old with COVID-19, enrolled during active disease. The gene calls are TRBV29-1 and TRBJ2-5, with D possibly being TRBD1 (6 bases). In DNA, the CDR3 is TGCAGCGCCGAAACAGGGTACGGGGTACGGGTGACCCAGTACTTC. Its protein is CSAETGYGVRVTQYF.